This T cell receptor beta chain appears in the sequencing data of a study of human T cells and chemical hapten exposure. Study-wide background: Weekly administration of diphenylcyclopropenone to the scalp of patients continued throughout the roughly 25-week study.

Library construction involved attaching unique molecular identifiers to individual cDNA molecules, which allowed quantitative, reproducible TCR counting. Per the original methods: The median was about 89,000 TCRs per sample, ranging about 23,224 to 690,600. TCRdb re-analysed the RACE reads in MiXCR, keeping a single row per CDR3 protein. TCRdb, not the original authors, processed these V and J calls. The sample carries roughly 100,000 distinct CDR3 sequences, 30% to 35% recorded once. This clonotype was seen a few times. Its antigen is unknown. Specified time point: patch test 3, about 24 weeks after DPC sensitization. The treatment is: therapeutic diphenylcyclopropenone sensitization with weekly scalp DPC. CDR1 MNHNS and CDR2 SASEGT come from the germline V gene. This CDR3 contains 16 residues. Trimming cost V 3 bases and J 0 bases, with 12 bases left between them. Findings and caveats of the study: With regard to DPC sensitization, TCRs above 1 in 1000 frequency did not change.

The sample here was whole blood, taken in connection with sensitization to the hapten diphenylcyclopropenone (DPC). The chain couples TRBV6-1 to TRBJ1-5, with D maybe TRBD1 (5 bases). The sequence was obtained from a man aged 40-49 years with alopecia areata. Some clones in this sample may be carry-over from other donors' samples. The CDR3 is CASSDQTVYSNQPQHF. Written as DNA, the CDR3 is TGTGCCAGCAGTGATCAGACAGTGTATAGCAATCAGCCCCAGCATTTT.